The next 8 T cell receptor beta chains were all read from a single sample in a study of blood T cell repertoires in COVID-19. Clones were read by immunoSEQ multiplex PCR, and TCRdb kept only the in-frame ones, dropping some. The top ten clones hold approximately 9.8% of a sample with 200,000 to 300,000 clones, approximately 86% of them seen once. What was sequenced was peripheral blood. Source of these receptors: a man between 40 and 49 years old who had recovered from COVID-19.

The chain carries TRBV3-1 (or the pseudogene TRBV3-2) and TRBJ2-5, with 11 bases fitting TRBD2. V gave up 4 bases and J gave up 1 base; unmatched junction bases: 14. The germline gives CDR1 LGHDT, CDR2 YNNKEL (reference sequence). The CDR3 has 19 amino acids. The CDR3, as DNA: TGTGCCAGCAGCCTCAAATTCACGAGACTAGCGGGACTCCAAGAGACCCAGTACTTC. This codes for CASSLKFTRLAGLQETQYF.

The chain employs TRBV3-1 (or the pseudogene TRBV3-2) and TRBJ1-6; 9 bases align to TRBD1. The CDR3 has 15 residues. Per the germline V gene, CDR1 is LGHDT and CDR2 is YNNKEL (reference sequence). After removal of 1 base from V and 9 bases from J, the junction contained 4 bases not matched to a gene. The CDR3 region has the DNA TGTGCCAGCAGCCAAGGGTACAGGGGGCTTTCACCCCTCCACTTT. Translating it yields CASSQGYRGLSPLHF.

This chain links TRBV7-9 with TRBJ2-7, with D maybe TRBD1 (6 bases). Germline CDR1 and CDR2: SEHNR and FQNEAQ (reference sequence). The CDR3 extends over 15 amino acids. V lost 0 bases and J 3 bases, leaving 12 bases between the germline ends. The CDR3 protein is CASSLAGRGGYEQYF. In DNA form, the CDR3 reads TGTGCCAGCAGCTTAGCTGGCAGGGGCGGCTACGAGCAGTACTTC.

The chain carries TRBV30 and TRBJ2-1; D uncertain. Trimming shortened V by 3 bases and J by 4 bases, and 4 bases separated the two germline ends. The CDR3 consists of 11 residues. Germline values: CDR1 GTSNPN, CDR2 SVGIG (reference sequence). The chain's CDR3 is CAWRRYNEQFF. The CDR3 nucleotides read TGTGCCTGGAGGAGGTACAATGAGCAGTTCTTC. Full variable domain (outside the CDR3, taken from reference TRBV30 and TRBJ2-1): SQTIHQWPATLVQPVGSPLSLECTVEGTSNPNLYWYRQAAGRGLQLLFYSVGIGQISSEVPQNLSASRPQDRQFILSSKKLLLSDSGFYLCAWRRYNEQFFGPGTRLTVL.

This clone was found a few times. The chain is built from TRBV15 and TRBJ2-1; 8 bases line up with TRBD1. CDR3 length: 18 residues. The J segment lost 4 bases and the V segment lost 0 bases, leaving 11 bases of the junction unmatched. Germline loops: CDR1 LNHNV, CDR2 YYDKDF (reference sequence). CDR3 protein: CATSRDEAGGPIYNEQFF. The DNA of the CDR3 is TGTGCCACCAGCAGAGATGAGGCAGGGGGCCCAATTTACAATGAGCAGTTCTTC.

The chain couples TRBV5-1 to TRBJ2-1; 7 bases match TRBD2. This CDR3 has 16 amino acids. Trimming at V came to 2 bases and at J to 0 bases, leaving 5 bases not matched to a gene. In germline, CDR1 is SGHRS, CDR2 YFSETQ. CDR3: CASSFSGGSSYNEQFF. The CDR3 DNA follows: TGCGCCAGCAGCTTTTCTGGCGGGAGCTCCTACAATGAGCAGTTCTTC. The entire variable domain, with the rest obtained from reference TRBV5-1 and TRBJ2-1, is as follows: KAGVTQTPRYLIKTRGQQVTLSCSPISGHRSVSWYQQTPGQGLQFLFEYFSETQRNKGNFPGRFSGRQFSNSRSEMNVSTLELGDSALYLCASSFSGGSSYNEQFFGPGTRLTVL.

CDR3 coding DNA: TGTGCCAGCAGTTCCCCCGGGGACTACCAAAGCTCCTACGAGCAGTACTTC. Its translation: CASSSPGDYQSSYEQYF. The chain couples TRBV6-2 or TRBV6-3 to TRBJ2-7, with 7 nucleotides matching TRBD2. Germline V CDR1 and CDR2: MNHEY, SVGEGT. Trimming cost V 4 bases and J 0 bases; bases outside gene matches: 12. CDR3 length: 17 residues.

This clone was seen more than once but under ten times. V usage is TRBV28 and J usage is TRBJ1-2, with 7 bases aligning to TRBD1. Germline V gene lookup returns CDR1 MDHEN and CDR2 SYDVKM. V shed 0 bases, J shed 2 bases, and the junction held 6 bases outside the gene matches. The CDR3 contains 16 residues. This CDR3 reads CASSLWTGKSNYGYTF. CDR3 bases: TGTGCCAGCAGTTTATGGACAGGGAAGTCGAACTATGGCTACACCTTC.